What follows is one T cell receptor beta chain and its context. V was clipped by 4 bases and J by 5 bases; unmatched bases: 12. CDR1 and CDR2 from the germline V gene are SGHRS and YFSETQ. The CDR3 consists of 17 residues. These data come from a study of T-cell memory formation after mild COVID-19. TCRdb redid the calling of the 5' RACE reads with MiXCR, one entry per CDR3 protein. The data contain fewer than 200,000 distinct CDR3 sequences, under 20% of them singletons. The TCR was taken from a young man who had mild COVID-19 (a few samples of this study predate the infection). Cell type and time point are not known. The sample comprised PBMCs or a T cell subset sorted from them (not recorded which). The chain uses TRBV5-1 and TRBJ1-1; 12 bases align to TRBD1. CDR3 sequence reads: CASSLGDRGRPMTEAFF. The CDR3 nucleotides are TGCGCCAGCAGCCTAGGGGACAGGGGGCGGCCTATGACTGAAGCTTTCTTT. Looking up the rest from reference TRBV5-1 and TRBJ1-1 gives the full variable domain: KAGVTQTPRYLIKTRGQQVTLSCSPISGHRSVSWYQQTPGQGLQFLFEYFSETQRNKGNFPGRFSGRQFSNSRSEMNVSTLELGDSALYLCASSLGDRGRPMTEAFFGQGTRLTVV.